This T cell receptor beta chain was recorded in a study of T cell responses to AZD1222 COVID-19 vaccine. Points from the study as a whole: Nearly half of spike-specific TCRs reportedly target unmutated variant regions.

Profiling relied on immunoSEQ multiplex PCR, and the TCRdb table lists in-frame clones only, not all of them. The data show 150,000 to 200,000 clones, more than 75% seen once. To note about this clone: Its antigen is not identified.

The sequence derives from an adult who received the AZD1222 COVID-19 vaccine. This specimen consisted of peripheral blood, obtained 28 days after the second AZD1222 dose.

Here the CDR3 reads CASSQDPLAATRGDEQYF. DNA of the CDR3: TGCGCCAGCAGCCAAGATCCACTAGCGGCCACTCGGGGGGACGAGCAGTACTTC. The rearrangement links TRBV4-3 to TRBJ2-7; TRBD2 agrees at 8 bases. This CDR3 has 18 amino acids. With V trimmed by 0 bases and J by 5 bases, 15 bases remained unmatched. CDR1 is LGHNA, CDR2 YSLEER, per germline.